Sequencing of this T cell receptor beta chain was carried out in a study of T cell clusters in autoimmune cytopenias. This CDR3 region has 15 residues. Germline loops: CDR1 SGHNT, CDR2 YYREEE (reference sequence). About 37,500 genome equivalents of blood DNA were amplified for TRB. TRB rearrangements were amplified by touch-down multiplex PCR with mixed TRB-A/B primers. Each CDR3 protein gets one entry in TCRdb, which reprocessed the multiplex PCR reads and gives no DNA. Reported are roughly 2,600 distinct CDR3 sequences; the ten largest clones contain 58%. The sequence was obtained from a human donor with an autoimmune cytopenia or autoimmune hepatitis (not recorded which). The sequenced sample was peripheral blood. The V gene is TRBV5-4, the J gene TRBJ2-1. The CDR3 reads CASSLNQASYNEQFF.